Listed below are T cell receptor beta chains from one sample, sequenced in a study of T cells in Graves' hyperthyroidism and ophthalmopathy. TCRdb passed the multiplex PCR reads through MiXCR, listing each CDR3 protein once. The data show 550,000 to 850,000 distinct CDR3 sequences, over 15% seen once. The specimen was blood. These receptors originate from a woman aged 45-60 years with Graves' hyperthyroidism that later progressed to Graves' ophthalmopathy. Each CDR3 is given with its conserved first and last residue. D genes are given only for firm matches. Rows give clone size only sometimes, using once, few, many, or a class for an expanded clone.

>-|TRBD1|TRBJ2-7|TRBV12-3/TRBV12-4
TGTGCCAGCAGTTTATCAGGGGGCGGGACGGGCGAGCAGTACTTC
CASSLSGGGTGEQYF
>many|-|TRBJ1-1|TRBV30
TGTGCCTGGACCCAAGCCCGAGGTAACACTGAAGCTTTCTTT
CAWTQARGNTEAFF
>many|-|TRBJ2-7|TRBV4-1
TGCGCCAGCAGCCAAGCAGCCCTACCGAAGACTTACGAGCAGTACTTC
CASSQAALPKTYEQYF
>many|TRBD2|TRBJ2-7|TRBV29-1
TGCAGCGTCGGGGAGGGAAAGAGGACGGGCGAGCAGTACTTC
CSVGEGKRTGEQYF
>many|-|TRBJ2-3|TRBV5-1
TGCGCCAGCAGCCTTATGCCGGGCTTCCAAACAGATACGCAGTATTTT
CASSLMPGFQTDTQYF
>-|TRBD2|TRBJ2-3|TRBV6-1
TGTGCCAGCAGTCGCGGGGGAAAGGCAGATACGCAGTATTTT
CASSRGGKADTQYF
>few|TRBD2|TRBJ2-1|TRBV9
TGTGCCAGCAGCGTGGCTAGCGGGGCTTACAATGAGCAGTTCTTC
CASSVASGAYNEQFF
>-|-|TRBJ2-5|TRBV5-4
TGTGCCAGCAGGCCCGTTGGCAGGGAGACCCAGTACTTC
CASRPVGRETQYF
>many|TRBD1|TRBJ2-7|TRBV6-2/TRBV6-3
TGTGCCAGCAGTTACGGAACCGGGACAGGGACCTACGAGCAGTACTTC
CASSYGTGTGTYEQYF
>few|TRBD1|TRBJ1-6|TRBV27
TGTGCCACATGGGACAGGGTTCGACACTCACCCCTCCACTTT
CATWDRVRHSPLHF
>many|-|TRBJ1-2|TRBV18
TGTGCCAGCTCACCGGACCAGCTCTATGGCTACACCTTC
CASSPDQLYGYTF
>-|TRBD1|TRBJ2-3|TRBV5-1
TGCGCCAGCAGCTCCTCGGACAGGACCATTAGCACAGATACGCAGTATTTT
CASSSSDRTISTDTQYF
>-|TRBD1|TRBJ1-4|TRBV6-1
TGTGCCAGCAGGGCAGACAGGGCACTACCTGCAACTAATGAAAAACTGTTTTTT
CASRADRALPATNEKLFF
>many|-|TRBJ1-5|TRBV12-3/TRBV12-4
TGTGCCAGCACCGAGATTGGTCTAAGCAATCAGCCCCAGCATTTT
CASTEIGLSNQPQHF
>few|-|TRBJ2-7|TRBV7-9
TGTGCCAGCAGTCTGCTCGACTCCTACGAGCAGTACTTC
CASSLLDSYEQYF
>many|-|TRBJ2-3|TRBV12-5
TGTGCTAAAGGCTGGTTCGGCACAGATACGCAGTATTTT
CAKGWFGTDTQYF
>few|TRBD2|TRBJ2-1|TRBV3-1
TGTGCCAGCAGCCCGTGGGGACTAGCGGGGGACTACAATGAGCAGTTCTTC
CASSPWGLAGDYNEQFF
>few|-|TRBJ1-5|TRBV6-1
TGTGCCAGCAGTGGGCAACAGGGAGGTCAGCCCCAGCATTTT
CASSGQQGGQPQHF
>many|-|TRBJ1-5|TRBV3-1
TGTGCCAGCAGCGCACAGGGTTACAATCAGCCCCAGCATTTT
CASSAQGYNQPQHF
>-|-|TRBJ2-2|TRBV29-1
TGCAGCGTTGAAGGTGGCCAGACGAACACCGGGGAGCTGTTTTTT
CSVEGGQTNTGELFF
>few|-|TRBJ2-6|TRBV7-8
TGTGCTAGCAGCACAGGTCTGGGGGCCAACGTCCTGACTTTC
CASSTGLGANVLTF
>many|-|TRBJ1-1|TRBV27
TGTGCCAGCAGTTTATCGATAGGGGGTGACGCTTTCTTT
CASSLSIGGDAFF
>many|TRBD2|TRBJ2-5|TRBV7-3
TGTGCCAGCAGCTTCCTTGGCGGGGGCCAAGAGACCCAGTACTTC
CASSFLGGGQETQYF
>few|TRBD2|TRBJ2-7|TRBV10-3
TGTGCCATCAGAGAAACGGGGGGGAGCTCCTACGAGCAGTACTTC
CAIRETGGSSYEQYF
>-|-|TRBJ1-5|TRBV3-1
TGTGCCAGCAGCAAGGGCAGGGTAGGCAATCAGCCCCAGCATTTT
CASSKGRVGNQPQHF
>many|-|TRBJ2-5|TRBV18
TGTGCCAGCTCACCACCGTCGACTACAGAGACCCAGTACTTC
CASSPPSTTETQYF
>few|-|TRBJ1-5|TRBV6-1
TGTGCCAGCAGTGGACAGATAAATCAGCCCCAGCATTTT
CASSGQINQPQHF
>few|-|TRBJ2-1|TRBV4-2
TGTGCCAGCAGCTCCCACCGGGGTGCGGGGAACTCCTACAATGAGCAGTTCTTC
CASSSHRGAGNSYNEQFF
>-|-|TRBJ1-6|TRBV11-2
TGTGCCAGCAGCTTAGATACAGCGGGTAGGGATTCACCCCTCCACTTT
CASSLDTAGRDSPLHF
>many|TRBD2|TRBJ2-5|TRBV20-1
TGCAGTGCTAGTACTAGCGGGGGCCTCCAAGAGACCCAGTACTTC
CSASTSGGLQETQYF
>few|TRBD2|TRBJ2-3|TRBV20-1
TGCAGTGCTAGAGATCAGGTAGCGGGGGTGATACGGACGCAGTATTTT
CSARDQVAGVIRTQYF
>many|TRBD1|TRBJ1-1|TRBV10-3
TGTGCCATCAGTGAGAGGACAGGGGGGACGCCGGGAGCTTTCTTT
CAISERTGGTPGAFF
>-|TRBD1|TRBJ1-3|TRBV12-3/TRBV12-4
TGTGCCAGCAGTTGGGACAGGTCTGGAAACACCATATATTTT
CASSWDRSGNTIYF
>-|-|TRBJ2-1|TRBV18
TGTGCCAGCTCACCACGTCGTGACAGCCGCTCCTACAATGAGCAGTTCTTC
CASSPRRDSRSYNEQFF
>many|TRBD2|TRBJ2-3|TRBV12-3/TRBV12-4
TGTGCCAGCAGTTCCGGGGGGGCGGGCACAGATACGCAGTATTTT
CASSSGGAGTDTQYF
>few|-|TRBJ1-1|TRBV2
TGTGCCAGCAGTGAAGGAGGGGAAATAGTGGAGATGAACACTGAAGCTTTCTTT
CASSEGGEIVEMNTEAFF
>many|TRBD1|TRBJ2-3|TRBV20-1
TGCAGTGCTAGAGATCCCCGTCCAGGGGGTGTTTCTAGCACAGATACGCAGTATTTT
CSARDPRPGGVSSTDTQYF
>-|-|TRBJ2-3|TRBV28
TGTGCCAGCGACCCGGCGACTAGTTCGGTGTGGACAGATACGCAGTATTTT
CASDPATSSVWTDTQYF
>-|-|TRBJ2-1|TRBV29-1
TGCAGCGTTGCGTCACTCGACAATGAGCAGTTCTTC
CSVASLDNEQFF
>many|TRBD1|TRBJ1-1|TRBV5-1
TGCGCCAGCAGCTTGGAGACAGGGCAAGAAGCTTTCTTT
CASSLETGQEAFF
>many|TRBD1|TRBJ1-4|TRBV30
TGTGCCTGGAATAAAGGGCAGGGGGCGCGTGAAAAACTGTTTTTT
CAWNKGQGAREKLFF
>-|-|TRBJ1-2|TRBV19
TGTGCCAGTAGTGCTGCCAGGGGTAATGGCTACACCTTC
CASSAARGNGYTF
>few|-|TRBJ2-2|TRBV5-1
TGCGCCAGCAGCTTAGGGCAATCTAACACCGGGGAGCTGTTTTTT
CASSLGQSNTGELFF
>many|-|TRBJ1-1|TRBV20-1
TGCAGTGCTAGATGGGGGTCCACTGAAGCTTTCTTT
CSARWGSTEAFF
>-|TRBD2|TRBJ2-2|TRBV7-9
TGTGCCAGCAGCCGCGGGGGGGGCACCGGGGAGCTGTTTTTT
CASSRGGGTGELFF
>many|TRBD2|TRBJ2-5|TRBV11-2
TGTGCCAGCAGAGGACTAGCGGGGGACCAAGAGACCCAGTACTTC
CASRGLAGDQETQYF
>few|-|TRBJ2-3|TRBV4-1
TGCGCCAGCAGACCTAGCGTTGGGGGAGATACGCAGTATTTT
CASRPSVGGDTQYF
>few|TRBD1|TRBJ1-4|TRBV5-5
TGTGCCAGCAGCACGTGGACAGGGGGAAATGATGAAAAACTGTTTTTT
CASSTWTGGNDEKLFF
>-|-|TRBJ2-1|TRBV30
TGTGCCTGGAGCCTGGGCCTTTTCGCCTACAATGAGCAGTTCTTC
CAWSLGLFAYNEQFF
>many|TRBD1|TRBJ2-1|TRBV3-1
TGTGCCAGCAGCCAAGGATTGACAGGGGGTCAGGACAATGAGCAGTTCTTC
CASSQGLTGGQDNEQFF
>many|TRBD2|TRBJ2-3|TRBV6-1
TGTGCCAGCAGTCTGACTAGCGGGGCGGGCCCTAGCACAGATACGCAGTATTTT
CASSLTSGAGPSTDTQYF
>-|-|TRBJ2-2|TRBV20-1
TGCAGTGCTAGTCCTTATCAGGAGGCGACCGGGGAGCTGTTTTTT
CSASPYQEATGELFF
>many|-|TRBJ1-1|TRBV20-1
TGCAGTGCTAAGGGGAGAGAAGCTTTCTTT
CSAKGREAFF
>few|TRBD1|TRBJ1-2|TRBV10-3
TGTGCCATCAGTGAGGGGCGACAGGGTATGGTCTATGGCTACACCTTC
CAISEGRQGMVYGYTF
>few|-|TRBJ2-1|TRBV11-3
TGTGCCAGCAGCTTAGGGGGCGGCGCCTCCTACAATGAGCAGTTCTTC
CASSLGGGASYNEQFF